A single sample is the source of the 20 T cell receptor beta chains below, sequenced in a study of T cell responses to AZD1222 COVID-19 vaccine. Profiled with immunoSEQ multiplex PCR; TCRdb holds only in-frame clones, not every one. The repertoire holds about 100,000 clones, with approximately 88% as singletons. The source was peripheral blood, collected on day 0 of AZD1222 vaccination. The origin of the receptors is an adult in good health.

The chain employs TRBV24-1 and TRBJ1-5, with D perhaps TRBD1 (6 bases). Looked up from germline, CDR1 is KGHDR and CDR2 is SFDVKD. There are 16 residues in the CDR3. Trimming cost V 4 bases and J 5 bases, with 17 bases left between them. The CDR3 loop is CATSDPGVGEDQPQHF. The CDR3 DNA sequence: TGTGCCACCAGTGACCCAGGGGTAGGAGAAGATCAGCCCCAGCATTTT.

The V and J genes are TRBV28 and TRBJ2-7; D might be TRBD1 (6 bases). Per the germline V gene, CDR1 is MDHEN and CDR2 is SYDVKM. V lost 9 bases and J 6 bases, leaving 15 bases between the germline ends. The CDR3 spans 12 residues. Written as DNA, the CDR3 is TGTGCCAGTTATAACAGGGTGGGCGAGCAGTACTTC. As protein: CASYNRVGEQYF.

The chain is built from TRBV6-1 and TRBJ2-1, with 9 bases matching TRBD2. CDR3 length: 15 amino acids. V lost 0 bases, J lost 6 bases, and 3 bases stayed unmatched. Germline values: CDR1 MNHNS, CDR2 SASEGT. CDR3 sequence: CASSEAGTSFNEQFF. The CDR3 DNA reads TGTGCCAGCAGTGAAGCCGGGACTAGCTTCAATGAGCAGTTCTTC.

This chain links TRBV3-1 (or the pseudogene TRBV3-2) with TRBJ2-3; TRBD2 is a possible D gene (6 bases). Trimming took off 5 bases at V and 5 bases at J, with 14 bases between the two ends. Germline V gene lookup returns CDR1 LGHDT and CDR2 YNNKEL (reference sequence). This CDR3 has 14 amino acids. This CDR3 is CASSARGGRDTQYF. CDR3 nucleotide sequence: TGTGCCAGCAGCGCCCGAGGAGGGCGAGATACGCAGTATTTT.

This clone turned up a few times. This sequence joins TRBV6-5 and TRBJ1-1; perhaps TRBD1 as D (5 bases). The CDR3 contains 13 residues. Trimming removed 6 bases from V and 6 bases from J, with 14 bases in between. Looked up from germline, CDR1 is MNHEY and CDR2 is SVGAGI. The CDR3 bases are TGTGCCAGCAGCTATCGGGGGTTGTCTGAAGCTTTCTTT. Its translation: CASSYRGLSEAFF.

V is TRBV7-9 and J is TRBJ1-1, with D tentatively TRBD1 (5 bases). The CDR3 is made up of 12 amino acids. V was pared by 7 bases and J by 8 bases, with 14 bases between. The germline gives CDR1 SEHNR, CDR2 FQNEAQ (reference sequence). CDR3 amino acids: CASKYGAGEAFF. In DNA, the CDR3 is TGTGCCAGCAAATACGGGGCGGGAGAAGCTTTCTTT.

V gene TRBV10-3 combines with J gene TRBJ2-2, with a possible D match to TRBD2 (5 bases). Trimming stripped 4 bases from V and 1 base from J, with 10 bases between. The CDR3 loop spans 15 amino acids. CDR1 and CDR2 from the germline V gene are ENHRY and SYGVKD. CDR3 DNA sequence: TGTGCCATCAGTGGTCTGGCGGGGAACACCGGGGAGCTGTTTTTT. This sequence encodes CAISGLAGNTGELFF.

DNA for the CDR3: TGTGCCAGCAGCCAGAGAATACAAGAGACCCAGTACTTC. Its protein is CASSQRIQETQYF. The rearrangement joins TRBV27 to TRBJ2-5, with unresolved D. V was trimmed by 6 bases and J by 2 bases, leaving 10 bases between them. Germline assignment: CDR1 MNHEY and CDR2 SMNVEV (reference sequence). This CDR3 contains 13 residues.

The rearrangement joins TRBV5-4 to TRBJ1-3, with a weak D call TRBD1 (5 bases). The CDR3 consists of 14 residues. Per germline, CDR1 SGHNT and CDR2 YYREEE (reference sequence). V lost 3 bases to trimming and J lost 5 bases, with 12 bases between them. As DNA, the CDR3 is TGTGCCAGCAGCTCCCCAGGGACCCGAAACACCATATATTTT. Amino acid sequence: CASSSPGTRNTIYF.

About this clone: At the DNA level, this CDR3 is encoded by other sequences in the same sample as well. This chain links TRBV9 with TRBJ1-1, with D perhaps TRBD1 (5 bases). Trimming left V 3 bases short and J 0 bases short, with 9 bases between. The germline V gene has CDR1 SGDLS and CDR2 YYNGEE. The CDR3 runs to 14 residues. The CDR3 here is CASSATVLNTEAFF. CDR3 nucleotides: TGTGCCAGCAGCGCGACAGTTTTGAACACTGAAGCTTTCTTT. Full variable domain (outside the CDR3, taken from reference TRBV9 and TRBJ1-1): DSGVTQTPKHLITATGQRVTLRCSPRSGDLSVYWYQQSLDQGLQFLIQYYNGEERAKGNILERFSAQQFPDLHSELNLSSLELGDSALYFCASSATVLNTEAFFGQGTRLTVV.

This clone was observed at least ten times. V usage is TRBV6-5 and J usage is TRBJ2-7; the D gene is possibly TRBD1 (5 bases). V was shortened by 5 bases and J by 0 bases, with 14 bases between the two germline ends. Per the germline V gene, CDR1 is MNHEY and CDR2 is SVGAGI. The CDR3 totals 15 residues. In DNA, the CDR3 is TGTGCCAGCAGTCGTGACAGAAAAGGCTCCTACGAGCAGTACGTC. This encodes CASSRDRKGSYEQYV.

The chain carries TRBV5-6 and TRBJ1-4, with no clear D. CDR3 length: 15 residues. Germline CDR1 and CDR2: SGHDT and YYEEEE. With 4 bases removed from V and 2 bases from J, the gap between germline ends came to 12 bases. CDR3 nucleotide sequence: TGTGCCAGCAGCCCCTTCTGGGAGACTAATGAAAAACTGTTTTTT. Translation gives CASSPFWETNEKLFF.

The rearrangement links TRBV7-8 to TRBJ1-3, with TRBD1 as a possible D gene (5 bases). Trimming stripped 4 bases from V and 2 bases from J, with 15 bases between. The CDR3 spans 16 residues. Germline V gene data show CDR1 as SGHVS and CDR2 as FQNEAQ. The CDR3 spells CASSSTTQGAGNTIYF. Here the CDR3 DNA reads TGTGCCAGCAGCTCAACCACCCAGGGAGCTGGAAACACCATATATTTT.

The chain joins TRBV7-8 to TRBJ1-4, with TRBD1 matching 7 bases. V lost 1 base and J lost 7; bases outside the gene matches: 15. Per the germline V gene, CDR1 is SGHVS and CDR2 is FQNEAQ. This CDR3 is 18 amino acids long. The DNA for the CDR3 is TGTGCCAGCAGCTTAGGTTTGGGGGGAGGGGGCAGAATTGAAAAACTGTTTTTT. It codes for CASSLGLGGGGRIEKLFF.

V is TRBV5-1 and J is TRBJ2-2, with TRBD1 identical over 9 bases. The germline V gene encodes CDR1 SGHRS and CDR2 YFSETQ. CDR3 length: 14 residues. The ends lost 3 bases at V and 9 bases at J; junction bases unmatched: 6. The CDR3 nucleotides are TGCGCCAGCAGCTCGGGACAGGGCAAGAGGGAGCTGTTTTTT. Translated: CASSSGQGKRELFF.

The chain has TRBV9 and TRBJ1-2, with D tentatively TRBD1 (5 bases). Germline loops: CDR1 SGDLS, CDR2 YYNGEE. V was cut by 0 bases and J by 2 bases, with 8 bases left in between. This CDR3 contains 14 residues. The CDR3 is CASSVGTLNYGYTF. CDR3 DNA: TGTGCCAGCAGCGTAGGGACACTGAACTATGGCTACACCTTC.

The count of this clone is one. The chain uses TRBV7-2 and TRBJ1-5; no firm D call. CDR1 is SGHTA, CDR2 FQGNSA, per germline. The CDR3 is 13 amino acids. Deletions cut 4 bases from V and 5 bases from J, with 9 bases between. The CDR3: CASSSTVDQPQHF. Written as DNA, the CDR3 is TGTGCCAGCAGCTCGACTGTGGATCAGCCCCAGCATTTT.

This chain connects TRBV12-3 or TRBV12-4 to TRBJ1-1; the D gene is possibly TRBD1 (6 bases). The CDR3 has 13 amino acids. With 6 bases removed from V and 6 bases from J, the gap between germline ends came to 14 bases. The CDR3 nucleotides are TGTGCCAGCAGCGAAATCACAGGGTCTGAAGCTTTCTTT. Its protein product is CASSEITGSEAFF.

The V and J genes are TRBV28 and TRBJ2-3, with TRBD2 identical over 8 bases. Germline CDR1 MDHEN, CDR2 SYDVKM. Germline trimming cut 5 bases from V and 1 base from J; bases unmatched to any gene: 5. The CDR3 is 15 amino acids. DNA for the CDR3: TGTGCCAGCAGTGTACTAGCGGCCGGCACAGATACGCAGTATTTT. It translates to CASSVLAAGTDTQYF. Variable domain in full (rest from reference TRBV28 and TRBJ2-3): DVKVTQSSRYLVKRTGEKVFLECVQDMDHENMFWYRQDPGLGLRLIYFSYDVKMKEKGDIPEGYSVSREKKERFSLILESASTNQTSMYLCASSVLAAGTDTQYFGPGTRLTVL.

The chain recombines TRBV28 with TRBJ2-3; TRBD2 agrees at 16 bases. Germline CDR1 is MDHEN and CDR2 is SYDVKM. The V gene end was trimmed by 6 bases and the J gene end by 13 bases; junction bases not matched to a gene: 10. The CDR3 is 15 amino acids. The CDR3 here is CASSSPGLAGGLEYF. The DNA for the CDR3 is TGTGCCAGCAGCTCCCCGGGACTAGCGGGAGGGCTAGAGTATTTT. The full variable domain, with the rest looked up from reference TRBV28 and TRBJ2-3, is DVKVTQSSRYLVKRTGEKVFLECVQDMDHENMFWYRQDPGLGLRLIYFSYDVKMKEKGDIPEGYSVSREKKERFSLILESASTNQTSMYLCASSSPGLAGGLEYFGPGTRLTVL.